The next 9 T cell receptor beta chains were all read from a single sample in a study of blood T cell repertoires in COVID-19. Generated by immunoSEQ multiplex PCR, the TCRdb table keeps only in-frame clones and is missing some. The sample holds around 190,000 clones, more than 65% seen once. Sequencing input: PBMCs or T cells enriched from blood (not recorded which). These receptors were taken from a woman in her 50s with acute COVID-19.

The rearrangement uses TRBV5-4 and TRBJ1-1; 10 nucleotides line up with TRBD1. After removal of 4 bases from V and 2 bases from J, the junction contained 8 bases not matched to a gene. Germline values: CDR1 SGHNT, CDR2 YYREEE (reference sequence). The CDR3 totals 16 residues. The CDR3 region has the DNA TGTGCCAGCAGCCCAGGGACAGGGGTTTTAAACACTGAAGCTTTCTTT. This gives the protein CASSPGTGVLNTEAFF.

V usage is TRBV18 and J usage is TRBJ1-3; D might be TRBD1 (5 bases). The germline gives CDR1 KGHSH, CDR2 LQKENI. V shed 0 bases and J shed 4 bases, with 10 bases lying between them. The CDR3 runs to 15 residues. Written as DNA, the CDR3 is TGTGCCAGCTCACCACCCGGGGGTAAAGGAAACACCATATATTTT. This translates into CASSPPGGKGNTIYF.

The sample holds a few counts of this clone. This sequence joins TRBV11-3 and TRBJ1-6; 7 bases align to TRBD1. Germline-derived CDR1 and CDR2 are SGHNT and YENEEA. The CDR3 sequence is 14 residues long. Losses at the gene ends were 4 bases for V and 7 bases for J; bases not matched to a gene: 4. The CDR3 sequence is CASSSGTENSPLHF. CDR3 DNA sequence: TGTGCCAGCAGCTCCGGGACAGAAAATTCACCCCTCCACTTT.

V is TRBV27 and J is TRBJ1-4, with D unclear. Trimming cost V 2 bases and J 7 bases, with 8 bases left between them. The length of the CDR3 is 13 residues. Germline lookup yields CDR1 MNHEY and CDR2 SMNVEV (reference sequence). The CDR3 DNA reads TGTGCCAGCAGTTTACGGGAGGGTGAAAAACTGTTTTTT. It specifies CASSLREGEKLFF.

The chain recombines TRBV5-3 with TRBJ1-2; no reliable D call. TRBV5-3 is marked as an open reading frame, function uncertain. V lost 5 bases, J lost 8 bases, and 10 bases lay in between. The CDR3 runs 11 residues. CDR3 sequence: CARRKERGYTF. The CDR3 DNA follows: TGTGCCAGAAGGAAGGAGAGGGGCTACACCTTC.

This clone is a singleton in its sample. The chain combines TRBV29-1 with TRBJ2-3, with 10 bases lining up with TRBD1. V shed 6 bases, J shed 2 bases, and the junction held 5 bases outside the gene matches. CDR3 length: 14 amino acids. CDR1 and CDR2 from the germline V gene are SQVTM and ANQGSEA. CDR3 sequence (DNA): TGCAGCGTCGCCGGGACAGGGGACACAGATACGCAGTATTTT. Translating it yields CSVAGTGDTDTQYF.

This rearrangement joins TRBV28 to TRBJ2-5; 9 bases map to TRBD1. CDR1 is MDHEN, CDR2 SYDVKM, per germline. CDR3 length: 16 residues. Germline trimming cut 6 bases from V and 0 bases from J; bases unmatched to any gene: 8. DNA of the CDR3: TGTGCCAGCAGGCCTACAGGGGGCCCGTACCAAGAGACCCAGTACTTC. This translates into CASRPTGGPYQETQYF.

The chain couples TRBV28 to TRBJ2-2, with 7 bases lining up with TRBD1. The CDR3 has 18 residues. The ends lost 2 bases at V and 0 bases at J; junction bases unmatched: 9. CDR1 and CDR2 from the germline V gene are MDHEN and SYDVKM. CDR3 amino acids: CASSLRGTAVANTGELFF. CDR3 bases: TGTGCCAGCAGTTTAAGGGGGACAGCCGTCGCGAACACCGGGGAGCTGTTTTTT.

This rearrangement joins TRBV7-8 to TRBJ2-7, with D perhaps TRBD2 (6 bases). Trimming left V 5 bases short and J 0 bases short, with 17 bases between. Germline V gene sequence: CDR1 SGHVS, CDR2 FQNEAQ. CDR3 length: 16 residues. Here the CDR3 reads CASSRERTASSYEQYV. The CDR3 nucleotides are TGTGCCAGCAGCCGGGAGCGGACTGCCTCCTCCTACGAGCAGTACGTC.